These 25 T cell receptor beta chains were all obtained from the same sample, sequenced in a study of T cell responses to AZD1222 COVID-19 vaccine. TCRdb's table, derived via immunoSEQ multiplex PCR, lists solely in-frame clones and lacks some. The sample carries more than 120,000 clones, roughly nine tenths recorded once. This sample comprised peripheral blood, obtained 28 days after the second AZD1222 dose. The receptors were sampled from an adult who received the AZD1222 COVID-19 vaccine.

The chain joins TRBV2 to TRBJ1-1; no clear D gene. This CDR3 is built from 14 residues. CDR1 is SNHLY and CDR2 is FYNNEI in the germline V gene. Trimming removed 5 bases from V and 7 bases from J, with 17 bases in between. CDR3 coding DNA: TGTGCCAGCAGTTACCTTCTTAGTTCTGATGAAGCTTTCTTT. Translation: CASSYLLSSDEAFF.

The rearrangement links TRBV27 to TRBJ2-3; D is undetermined. Germline CDR1 is MNHEY and CDR2 is SMNVEV (reference sequence). The length of the CDR3 is 13 residues. V dropped 3 bases and J dropped 7 bases, with 11 bases sitting between them. The CDR3 here is CASSFPTGHTQYF. The CDR3 DNA sequence: TGTGCCAGCAGTTTTCCAACTGGGCATACGCAGTATTTT.

J is TRBJ2-7 and V is TRBV2; 9 positions match TRBD1. This CDR3 has 16 amino acids. Trimming took 0 bases from V and 4 from J; bases not matched to a gene: 7. Germline CDR1 is SNHLY and CDR2 is FYNNEI. The CDR3 DNA sequence: TGTGCCAGCAGTGAAGCCGTAGGGACAGGGCTTTACGAGCAGTACTTC. Residues: CASSEAVGTGLYEQYF.

The V gene is TRBV5-4, the J gene TRBJ2-7; perhaps TRBD1 as D (6 bases). CDR3 length: 14 residues. Germline CDR1 is SGHNT and CDR2 is YYREEE (reference sequence). With 1 base removed from V and 7 bases from J, the gap between germline ends came to 15 bases. The CDR3 sequence is CASSLSVYQGEQYF. CDR3 nucleotides: TGTGCCAGCAGCTTGTCGGTCTATCAGGGGGAGCAGTACTTC.

This chain joins TRBV4-3 and TRBJ1-2; D unresolved. Germline CDR1 reads LGHNA; CDR2 reads YSLEER. With 0 bases removed from V and 8 bases from J, the gap between germline ends came to 16 bases. The CDR3 loop spans 15 amino acids. CDR3 residues: CASSQDVGALKGYTF. CDR3 DNA: TGCGCCAGCAGCCAAGATGTGGGAGCCTTGAAAGGCTACACCTTC.

The J gene is TRBJ1-1, the V gene TRBV9; no clear D. Trimming cost V 3 bases and J 0 bases, with 18 bases left between them. Germline loops: CDR1 SGDLS, CDR2 YYNGEE. This CDR3 comprises 17 residues. The CDR3 protein is CASSAGPVGKMNTEAFF. CDR3 nucleotide sequence: TGTGCCAGCAGCGCCGGACCGGTCGGGAAGATGAACACTGAAGCTTTCTTT.

Points on this clone: The same CDR3 also results from other DNA sequences found in this sample. This chain links TRBV5-1 with TRBJ1-5, with no clear D. Trimming left V 0 bases short and J 0 bases short, with 7 bases between. In germline, CDR1 is SGHRS, CDR2 YFSETQ. This CDR3 has 15 amino acids. DNA for the CDR3: TGCGCCAGCAGCTTGGGCGGGTATAGCAATCAGCCCCAGCATTTT. It encodes CASSLGGYSNQPQHF.

The chain uses TRBV7-9 and TRBJ2-3, with TRBD1 matching 8 bases. V trimming: 4 bases; J trimming: 3 bases; junction bases outside the gene matches: 0. This CDR3 has 13 amino acids. Germline V CDR1 and CDR2: SEHNR, FQNEAQ (reference sequence). The CDR3 DNA is TGTGCCAGCAGCTGGACAGGGACAGATACGCAGTATTTT. It yields the protein CASSWTGTDTQYF.

CDR3 DNA: TGTGCCAGCAGCTCCTATGTAGGCGGAGCTAGCACAGATACGCAGTATTTT. Protein product: CASSSYVGGASTDTQYF. This rearrangement joins TRBV5-4 to TRBJ2-3; D is undetermined. The CDR3 consists of 17 residues. The germline V gene has CDR1 SGHNT and CDR2 YYREEE (reference sequence). Trimming took off 3 bases at V and 0 bases at J, with 17 bases between the two ends.

This clone was found once. This chain connects TRBV9 to TRBJ1-1, with TRBD1 matching 7 bases. CDR1 and CDR2 (germline): SGDLS, YYNGEE. J lost 5 bases, V lost 8 bases, and 15 bases had no gene match. This CDR3 contains 15 residues. The CDR3 protein is CASSPPTGLETEAFF. DNA for the CDR3: TGTGCCAGTTCCCCGCCGACAGGGTTGGAAACTGAAGCTTTCTTT.

The chain employs TRBV5-6 and TRBJ1-3; maybe TRBD1 (5 bases). V shed 5 bases and J shed 9 bases, with 18 bases lying between them. This CDR3 has 14 residues. Germline CDR1 is SGHDT and CDR2 is YYEEEE. CDR3 protein: CASRVGPGRGTIYF. The CDR3 region has the DNA TGTGCCAGCAGAGTGGGGCCCGGCCGGGGCACCATATATTTT.

The genes are TRBV10-3 and TRBJ1-5; possible D gene TRBD1, 6 bases. The CDR3 has 15 amino acids. Germline V gene sequence: CDR1 ENHRY, CDR2 SYGVKD. V was pared by 10 bases and J by 0 bases, with 16 bases between. CDR3 protein: CATGGQGDSNQPQHF. CDR3 DNA sequence: TGTGCCACCGGGGGCCAAGGGGATAGCAATCAGCCCCAGCATTTT.

This chain links TRBV4-1 with TRBJ1-1; D call uncertain. CDR1 and CDR2 from the germline V gene are MGHRA and YSYEKL. V was trimmed by 3 bases and J by 4 bases, leaving 9 bases between them. The length of the CDR3 is 13 residues. The CDR3 DNA sequence: TGCGCCAGCAGCCAGGGCGATGTCACTGAAGCTTTCTTT. This gives the protein CASSQGDVTEAFF.

The V call is TRBV28, the J call TRBJ2-7; D is uncertain. This CDR3 is built from 15 residues. V lost 2 bases and J lost 0, with 11 bases in between. Germline CDR1 MDHEN, CDR2 SYDVKM. In DNA, the CDR3 is TGTGCCAGCAGTTTAGAGCGCAGGAGCTCCTACGAGCAGTACTTC. Translated: CASSLERRSSYEQYF.

The chain recombines TRBV9 with TRBJ2-7; perhaps TRBD1 as D (6 bases). V dropped 0 bases and J dropped 3 bases, with 13 bases sitting between them. Germline V CDR1 and CDR2: SGDLS, YYNGEE. CDR3 length: 15 amino acids. The CDR3 protein is CASSVGLSDSYEQYF. The DNA of the CDR3 is TGTGCCAGCAGCGTAGGCCTCTCGGACAGCTACGAGCAGTACTTC.

This sequence joins TRBV29-1 and TRBJ1-4; D is perhaps TRBD1 (5 bases). This CDR3 spans 14 amino acids. Germline V gives CDR1 SQVTM, CDR2 ANQGSEA. Trimming removed 4 bases from V and 7 bases from J, with 16 bases in between. The CDR3 spells CSVGSVRDGEKLFF. The CDR3 DNA reads TGCAGCGTTGGATCGGTCAGGGATGGTGAAAAACTGTTTTTT.

The chain joins TRBV7-2 to TRBJ2-5; perhaps D is TRBD1 or TRBD2 (5 bases each). Germline CDR1 SGHTA, CDR2 FQGNSA. This CDR3 has 16 residues. V was cut by 1 base and J by 1 base, with 13 bases left in between. The CDR3: CASSLEGWGPQETQYF. The CDR3 region has the DNA TGTGCCAGCAGCTTAGAGGGGTGGGGACCCCAAGAGACCCAGTACTTC.

The J gene is TRBJ1-5, the V gene TRBV6-5; 8 nucleotides agree with TRBD1. CDR3 length equals 14 residues. Trimming removed 8 bases from V and 2 bases from J; junction bases left unmatched: 5. Germline V gene sequence: CDR1 MNHEY, CDR2 SVGAGI. The CDR3 DNA is TGTGCCAGCTCCGACAGGGGTCGCAATCAGCCCCAGCATTTT. It translates to CASSDRGRNQPQHF.

The V call is TRBV4-2, the J call TRBJ1-5; a weak D match, TRBD1 (6 bases). The germline gives CDR1 LGHNA, CDR2 YNFKEQ. CDR3 length: 15 residues. The V gene lost 0 bases and the J gene lost 3 bases, with 9 bases spanning the gap. This chain's CDR3 is CASSQDGQFNQPQHF. CDR3 nucleotide sequence: TGTGCCAGCAGCCAAGATGGACAGTTCAATCAGCCCCAGCATTTT.

This clone was recorded only once. V is TRBV28 and J is TRBJ1-2; maybe TRBD1 (5 bases). The V end lost 1 base, the J end lost 0 bases, and 12 bases lay between the germline ends. The CDR3 length is 16 residues. In germline, CDR1 is MDHEN, CDR2 SYDVKM. In nucleotides, the CDR3 is TGTGCCAGCAGTTTATCCAAGACAGTAGCTAACTATGGCTACACCTTC. The encoded protein is CASSLSKTVANYGYTF.

The V and J genes are TRBV5-1 and TRBJ2-7; D tentatively reads TRBD1 or TRBD2 (5 bases each). This CDR3 has 15 residues. The V and J ends lost 3 bases and 2 bases respectively, with 15 bases between them. From germline, CDR1 is SGHRS and CDR2 YFSETQ. CDR3 protein: CASSSPPEGTYEQYF. DNA for the CDR3: TGCGCCAGCAGCTCCCCGCCAGAGGGGACCTACGAGCAGTACTTC.

The rearrangement uses TRBV3-1 (or the pseudogene TRBV3-2) and TRBJ1-5; TRBD1 matches 7 bases. The CDR3 totals 15 residues. Trimming took 1 base from V and 2 from J; bases not matched to a gene: 2. The germline CDR1 and CDR2 sequences are LGHDT and YNNKEL (reference sequence). The CDR3 reads CASSQGGTGNQPQHF. The CDR3, as DNA: TGTGCCAGCAGCCAAGGGGGGACAGGCAATCAGCCCCAGCATTTT.

The chain is built from TRBV9 and TRBJ1-4, with D perhaps TRBD1 (6 bases). Germline V gives CDR1 SGDLS, CDR2 YYNGEE. V lost 2 bases and J 8 bases, leaving 19 bases between the germline ends. The CDR3 has 16 amino acids. DNA of the CDR3: TGTGCCAGCAGCGTGGGGAATGGGGGCTCCGGGGAAAAACTGTTTTTT. Translated: CASSVGNGGSGEKLFF.

This rearrangement joins TRBV6-1 to TRBJ1-5; maybe TRBD1 (5 bases). Between the trimmed V and J ends, which lost 1 base and 6 bases, there was a span of 16 bases. The CDR3 has 16 amino acids. The germline CDR1 and CDR2 sequences are MNHNS and SASEGT. The CDR3 is CASSEVGTSRGQPQHF. CDR3 nucleotide sequence: TGTGCCAGCAGTGAAGTTGGGACCTCCCGGGGTCAGCCCCAGCATTTT.

This chain's CDR3 is CASGLVGLREFYNSPLHF. Written as DNA, the CDR3 is TGTGCTAGTGGTTTGGTAGGGTTACGGGAATTCTATAATTCACCCCTCCACTTT. This sequence joins TRBV12-5 and TRBJ1-6, with no clear D. The ends were cut back, 0 bases at V and 3 bases at J, with 15 bases in the middle. CDR1 and CDR2 (germline): LGHNT, FRNRAP. The CDR3 contains 18 residues.